This TCR beta chain was recorded in a study of T cells in Graves' hyperthyroidism and ophthalmopathy. Study-level points and caveats: The blood repertoire included most of the expanded thyroid clonotypes above 0.001.

Patients aged 18 to 65 had newly diagnosed hyperthyroidism that had lasted under 2 months. Patients with uncontrolled infections, other autoimmune diseases, pregnancy or lactation were excluded. With 2 bases removed from V and 10 bases from J, the gap between germline ends came to 10 bases. This CDR3 has 12 amino acids. Germline V CDR1 and CDR2: LGHDT, YNNKEL (reference sequence). Many counts were recorded for this clonotype. Its target is unknown. The TCR beta CDR3 regions underwent amplification using RNA transcripts as the source. First-round RT-PCR with HTBI primers amplified the TCR CDR3 region. TCRdb re-analysed the multiplex PCR reads in MiXCR, keeping a single row per CDR3 protein. The table includes roughly 250,000 distinct CDR3 sequences, approximately 14% detected once.

The receptor comes from a woman aged 40 to 50 with Graves' hyperthyroidism that later progressed to Graves' ophthalmopathy. V and J are TRBV3-1 and TRBJ2-3; D gene ambiguous. Material for sequencing was blood. DNA for the CDR3: TGTGCCAGCAGCCAAAAGGGAAGGGCGCAGTATTTT. It translates to CASSQKGRAQYF.